Listed below are T cell receptor beta chains from one sample, sequenced in a study of blood T cell repertoires in COVID-19. The method was immunoSEQ multiplex PCR; TCRdb's version includes in-frame clones alone and lacks a portion of them. The table records over 30,000 clones, about 85% of them present only once. Sequencing was done on a sample of peripheral blood. The receptors stem from an elderly man with active or convalescent COVID-19. Each CDR3 is given with its conserved first and last residue. The order of the fields is V gene, D gene, J gene, clone size, CDR3 DNA, CDR3 protein. D genes are given only for firm matches. Clone size appears in some rows only: once, few, many, or a class for an expanded clone.

TRBV7-2	TRBD2	TRBJ2-1	.	TGTGCCAGCAGCAGATCTGGACTAGCGGGGGCACTGGAGCAGTTCTTC	CASSRSGLAGALEQFF
TRBV5-1	.	TRBJ2-2	.	TGCGCCAGCAGCTTAGGGGTCTTTGGAAACACCGGGGAGCTGTTTTTT	CASSLGVFGNTGELFF
TRBV30	.	TRBJ1-1	few	TGTGCCTGGAGCCCGGGAAGGATGAACACTGAAGCTTTCTTT	CAWSPGRMNTEAFF
TRBV5-1	TRBD1	TRBJ1-1	.	TGCGCCAGCCGCTGGTTGGGGGGACAGGGGAGGAACACTGAAGCTTTCTTT	CASRWLGGQGRNTEAFF
TRBV12-2	.	TRBJ1-4	.	TGTGCAAGACGGGACATTGGCGAAAAACTGTTTTTT	CARRDIGEKLFF
TRBV30	TRBD1	TRBJ2-1	.	TGTGCCTGGAACCGGGACAGGGGTGGATTCTTC	CAWNRDRGGFF
TRBV4-3	TRBD2	TRBJ2-1	once	TGCGCCAGCAGCCCCGGGGGGGAAGGTAATGAGCAGTTCTTC	CASSPGGEGNEQFF
TRBV30	.	TRBJ1-6	.	TGTGCCTGGAGTGGTATCGGGGATTCACCCCTCCACTTT	CAWSGIGDSPLHF
TRBV2	TRBD1	TRBJ1-2	.	TGTGCCAGCAGTGTGGGACAGGGGGCAGGTGGCTACACCTTC	CASSVGQGAGGYTF
TRBV6-5	.	TRBJ2-1	.	TGTGCCAGCAGGACGGGACTTCGTGAGAATGAGCAGTTCTTC	CASRTGLRENEQFF
TRBV7-9	TRBD1	TRBJ1-4	.	TGTGCCAGCAACCCCGGACAGGGAAATGAAAAACTGTTTTTT	CASNPGQGNEKLFF
TRBV5-1	TRBD1	TRBJ1-4	.	TGCGCCAGCAGCAGGGACAGGGGATCTAATGAAAAACTGTTTTTT	CASSRDRGSNEKLFF
TRBV2	TRBD2	TRBJ2-2	.	TGTGCCAGCAGTGAGCGGCTAGCGGGAGTCACCGGGGAGCTGTTTTTT	CASSERLAGVTGELFF
TRBV27	.	TRBJ1-1	.	TGTGCCAGCACCCCACAGGGATTTGGCACTGAAGCTTTCTTT	CASTPQGFGTEAFF
TRBV7-9	TRBD1	TRBJ1-2	.	TGTGCCAGCAGCGGACTGGGACAGCCGGACTATGGCTACACCTTC	CASSGLGQPDYGYTF
TRBV4-3	.	TRBJ2-6	.	TGCGCCAGCGGCAAAGGACTCAGCTCTGGGGCCAACGTCCTGACTTTC	CASGKGLSSGANVLTF
TRBV19	.	TRBJ2-1	.	TGTGCCAGTAGTATTAGTATGCGGGGAACTAGTAGTGAGCAGTTCTTC	CASSISMRGTSSEQFF
TRBV7-2	.	TRBJ2-7	.	TGTGCCAGCAGCCCAGATTGGGGGGACGAGCAGTACTTC	CASSPDWGDEQYF
TRBV4-3	.	TRBJ2-5	.	TGCGCCAGCAGCCAAGGGGTAGTAGCGACTCAAGAGACCCAGTACTTC	CASSQGVVATQETQYF
TRBV6-1	.	TRBJ1-2	.	TGTGCCAGCAGTGAAGGAGGGGGTCGGAGCTACACCTTC	CASSEGGGRSYTF
TRBV24-1	.	TRBJ2-7	.	TGTGCTTCCGGCGAGCAGTACTTC	CASGEQYF
TRBV12-3/TRBV12-4	TRBD1	TRBJ1-2	.	TGTGCCAGCAGGGGGGACAGCTATGGCTACACCTTC	CASRGDSYGYTF
TRBV2	TRBD2	TRBJ2-1	.	TGTGCCAGCAGTGCCAGCGGGAGCTCCTACAATGAGCAGTTCTTC	CASSASGSSYNEQFF
TRBV5-4	.	TRBJ2-1	.	TGTGCCAGCAGCCCGATAAGCCACAATGAGCAGTTCTTC	CASSPISHNEQFF
TRBV6-5	.	TRBJ1-5	.	TGTGCCAGCAGTTTTGTTACAGGGAACAATCAGCCCCAGCATTTT	CASSFVTGNNQPQHF
TRBV7-9	.	TRBJ1-4	.	TGTGCCAGCACCCAACTTGCAACTAATGAAAAACTGTTTTTT	CASTQLATNEKLFF
TRBV5-1	TRBD2	TRBJ2-2	.	TGCGCCAGCAGCCCGGGGACTAGCGGGGGGGCGGCGAACACCGGGGAGCTGTTTTTT	CASSPGTSGGAANTGELFF